This note documents a single TCR beta chain sequence. A read error may produce the germline difference seen at one junction end. This CDR3 has 18 amino acids. The germline V gene has CDR1 MGHRA and CDR2 YSYEKL. Here immunoSEQ multiplex PCR was the method, and the copy in TCRdb shows in-frame clones only, minus some. The sample includes tens of thousands of clones, roughly 90% of them seen just once. The data were obtained in a study of blood T cell repertoires in COVID-19. The receptor comes from a man aged 60 to 69 with acute or convalescent COVID-19. The rearrangement links TRBV4-1 to TRBJ1-3; D is uncertain. The sample comprised peripheral blood. CDR3 nucleotides: TGCGCCGGCAGCCAAGCCCCGTACAGAATGAGCTCTGGAAACACCATATATTTT. This translates into CAGSQAPYRMSSGNTIYF.